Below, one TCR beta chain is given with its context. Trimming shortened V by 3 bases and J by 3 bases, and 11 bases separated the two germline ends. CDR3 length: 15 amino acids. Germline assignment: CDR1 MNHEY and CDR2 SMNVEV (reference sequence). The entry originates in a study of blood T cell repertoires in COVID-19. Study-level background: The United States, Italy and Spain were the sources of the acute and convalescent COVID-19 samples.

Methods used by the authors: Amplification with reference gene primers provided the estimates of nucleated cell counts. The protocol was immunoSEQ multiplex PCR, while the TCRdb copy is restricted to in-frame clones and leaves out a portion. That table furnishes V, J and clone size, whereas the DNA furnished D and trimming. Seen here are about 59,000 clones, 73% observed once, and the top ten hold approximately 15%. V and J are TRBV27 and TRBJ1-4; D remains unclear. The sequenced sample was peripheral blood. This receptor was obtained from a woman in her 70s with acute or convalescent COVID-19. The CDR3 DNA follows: TGTGCCAGCAGTTTTACGCCCGGTTCTAATGAAAAACTGTTTTTT. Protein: CASSFTPGSNEKLFF.